A single sample gave rise to the 21 T cell receptor beta chains below, sequenced in a study of T cells in Graves' hyperthyroidism and ophthalmopathy. Amplified regions were TCR beta CDR3 sequences from RNA transcripts. TCR CDR3 underwent first-round RT-PCR with the HTBI primer set. A single record per CDR3 protein comes from TCRdb applying MiXCR to the multiplex PCR reads. Of more than 300,000 distinct CDR3 sequences listed, approximately 18% were seen once; the top ten hold 40%. Sequencing was performed on blood. All receptors derive from a man between 18 and 35 years old with Graves' ophthalmopathy.

The chain uses TRBV15 and TRBJ2-2; possible D gene TRBD2, 5 bases. CDR3 size: 13 residues. V lost 3 bases, J lost 4 bases, and 6 bases lay in between. The V gene's germline CDR1 is LNHNV and CDR2 YYDKDF (reference sequence). The DNA of the CDR3 is TGTGCCACCAGCAGTGAGGGCACCGGGGAGCTGTTTTTT. Protein product: CATSSEGTGELFF.

This clonotype was seen only a few times. The chain employs TRBV7-9 and TRBJ2-5, with D unresolved. The CDR3 contains 14 residues. V lost 5 bases to trimming and J lost 5 bases, with 15 bases between them. CDR1 is SEHNR, CDR2 FQNEAQ, per germline (reference sequence). In nucleotides, the CDR3 is TGTGCCAGCAGCCCCGTTGTAGTCCGGGAGACCCAGTACTTC. Translated, it gives CASSPVVVRETQYF.

In its sample, this clonotype was seen many times. The gene calls are TRBV11-3 and TRBJ2-3, with TRBD2 as a possible D gene (6 bases). The CDR3 sequence is 13 residues long. Germline lookup yields CDR1 SGHNT and CDR2 YENEEA. V was pared by 3 bases and J by 5 bases, with 9 bases between. The CDR3 protein is CASSLDGGDTQYF. CDR3 nucleotide sequence: TGTGCCAGCAGCTTGGACGGGGGAGATACGCAGTATTTT.

The chain recombines TRBV7-3 with TRBJ1-1; possible D gene TRBD1, 5 bases. The germline V gene encodes CDR1 SGHTA and CDR2 FQGTGA. The CDR3 runs 13 residues. Trimming left V 1 base short and J 5 bases short, with 8 bases between. The CDR3 DNA reads TGTGCCAGCAGCTTAATGGGGGTAACTGAAGCTTTCTTT. Protein: CASSLMGVTEAFF.

This clonotype was seen ten or more times. V and J are TRBV6-1 and TRBJ2-1; D gene uncertain. CDR1 is MNHNS and CDR2 is SASEGT in the germline V gene. The germline V and J ends were trimmed by 5 bases and 9 bases, with 8 bases remaining between them. The CDR3 has 11 residues. The CDR3 coding sequence is TGTGCCAGCAGTACGCTGGTTGAGCAGTTCTTC. Its protein is CASSTLVEQFF.

There are many counts of this clonotype. This sequence joins TRBV6-1 and TRBJ2-7; 10 bases agree with TRBD1. The CDR3 has 13 amino acids. V trimming: 6 bases; J trimming: 5 bases; junction bases outside the gene matches: 4. The germline V gene encodes CDR1 MNHNS and CDR2 SASEGT. The CDR3 is CASRTGQGDEQYF. In DNA form, the CDR3 reads TGTGCCAGCAGAACCGGACAGGGGGACGAGCAGTACTTC.

This clonotype came up many times. This chain links TRBV5-1 with TRBJ2-7, with 7 bases that match TRBD1. Trimming cost V 3 bases and J 3 bases; bases outside gene matches: 6. CDR1 is SGHRS, CDR2 YFSETQ, per germline. This CDR3 comprises 14 residues. This chain's CDR3 is CASSSPGQSYEQYF. The CDR3 region has the DNA TGCGCCAGCAGCTCACCGGGACAGAGCTACGAGCAGTACTTC.

The chain has TRBV19 and TRBJ1-1; D not certain. The CDR3 is made up of 14 amino acids. V was clipped by 5 bases and J by 3 bases, with 13 bases between them. Germline loops: CDR1 LNHDA, CDR2 SQIVND (reference sequence). This chain's CDR3 is CASSSRTEDTEAFF. The CDR3 region has the DNA TGTGCCAGTAGTTCCCGGACGGAGGACACTGAAGCTTTCTTT.

This chain connects TRBV2 to TRBJ1-1; the match to TRBD1 covers 7 bases. The CDR3 extends over 15 amino acids. Germline CDR1 SNHLY, CDR2 FYNNEI. The J segment lost 0 bases and the V segment lost 6 bases, leaving 7 bases of the junction unmatched. For the CDR3, the DNA is TGTGCCAGCAGGGGCAGGGGGGCTTTGAACACTGAAGCTTTCTTT. It translates to CASRGRGALNTEAFF.

This clonotype was observed many times. The V gene is TRBV20-1, the J gene TRBJ1-1, with unresolved D. The germline CDR1 and CDR2 sequences are DFQATT and SNEGSKA (reference sequence). Trimming pared 6 bases from V and 4 bases from J, leaving 18 bases between. The CDR3 loop spans 14 amino acids. CDR3 sequence (DNA): TGCAGTGCCGAAATAAGGGAGTTAGGCACTGAAGCTTTCTTT. It translates to CSAEIRELGTEAFF.

Notes on this clonotype: A much larger clone differs from this one at a single base, so this may be a read error. V gene TRBV24-1 combines with J gene TRBJ1-2; 8 nucleotides line up with TRBD1. There are 15 residues in the CDR3. Germline V gene lookup returns CDR1 KGHDR and CDR2 SFDVKD. CDR3 DNA sequence: TGTGCCACCAGTGATGAAGACAGGGGAGGGTATGGCCACACCTTC. Its protein is CATSDEDRGGYGHTF.

J is TRBJ1-2 and V is TRBV4-3; D is uncertain. Germline CDR1 is LGHNA and CDR2 is YSLEER. The V end was cut by 3 bases, the J end by 5 bases, with 10 bases between. This CDR3 comprises 13 residues. In DNA, the CDR3 is TGCGCCAGCAGCCATGAGGCCGCTTATGGCTACACCTTC. This gives the protein CASSHEAAYGYTF.

This clonotype has only a few counts. The gene calls are TRBV9 and TRBJ2-5; D is ambiguous. The CDR3 contains 15 residues. V was clipped by 0 bases and J by 2 bases, with 11 bases between them. CDR1 SGDLS and CDR2 YYNGEE come from the germline V gene. As DNA, the CDR3 is TGTGCCAGCAGCGTAGGTTCAATGAATCAAGAGACCCAGTACTTC. The encoded protein is CASSVGSMNQETQYF.

CDR3 nucleotides: TGTGCCAGCAGTTACACCGAGGGTTCTGGATCACCCCTCCACTTT. Amino acids: CASSYTEGSGSPLHF. This chain links TRBV6-5 with TRBJ1-6; D remains ambiguous. The germline V gene encodes CDR1 MNHEY and CDR2 SVGAGI. The CDR3 runs 15 residues. The V gene lost 2 bases and the J gene lost 10 bases, with 15 bases spanning the gap.

The gene calls are TRBV6-1 and TRBJ1-1; D is ambiguous. V lost 7 bases, J lost 10 bases, and 16 bases lay in between. The CDR3 loop spans 12 amino acids. CDR1 is MNHNS and CDR2 is SASEGT in the germline V gene. The chain's CDR3 is CASNRAPEGAFF. CDR3 nucleotide sequence: TGTGCCAGCAACCGCGCCCCGGAAGGAGCTTTCTTT.

This clonotype was seen only a few times. V gene TRBV12-3 or TRBV12-4 combines with J gene TRBJ1-4, with 8 positions matching TRBD1. J gave up 8 bases and V 3 bases, and 11 bases lay outside the gene matches. The CDR3 runs 16 residues. The CDR3 DNA sequence: TGTGCCAGCAGTTTCCCCCGCCGACAGGGGTACGAAAAACTGTTTTTT. Its translation is CASSFPRRQGYEKLFF.

This clonotype has at least ten counts. This sequence joins TRBV20-1 and TRBJ2-7, with D possibly being TRBD1 or TRBD2 (5 bases each). This CDR3 region has 13 residues. Germline CDR1 DFQATT, CDR2 SNEGSKA (reference sequence). Deletions cut 0 bases from V and 6 bases from J, with 12 bases between. In nucleotides, the CDR3 is TGCAGTGCTAGAGATTTAATGGGGGTCGAGCAGTACTTC. It encodes CSARDLMGVEQYF.

The table lists this clonotype with many counts. The V gene is TRBV12-3 or TRBV12-4, the J gene TRBJ2-5; D is uncertain. Trimming pared 3 bases from V and 7 bases from J, leaving 6 bases between. This CDR3 has 11 residues. The chain's CDR3 is CASSFVVTQYF. The CDR3 DNA reads TGTGCCAGCAGTTTTGTGGTGACCCAGTACTTC.

This clonotype has ten or more counts. The chain combines TRBV24-1 with TRBJ2-1; 10 nucleotides align to TRBD1. The CDR3 has 15 residues. J lost 5 bases, V lost 4 bases, and 4 bases had no gene match. Germline V CDR1 and CDR2: KGHDR, SFDVKD. The CDR3 nucleotides read TGTGCCACCAGTGAACCCGGGACAGGGGACAATGAGCAGTTCTTC. It translates to CATSEPGTGDNEQFF.

The chain has TRBV19 and TRBJ1-1; possibly TRBD1 for D (6 bases). The CDR3 covers 13 residues. Germline values: CDR1 LNHDA, CDR2 SQIVND (reference sequence). Trimming took off 7 bases at V and 6 bases at J, with 15 bases between the two ends. In nucleotides, the CDR3 is TGTGCCAGTACCCGGGGGCAGGGATCTGAAGCTTTCTTT. Translated: CASTRGQGSEAFF.

At least ten counts were recorded for this clonotype. This chain connects TRBV27 to TRBJ1-2, with TRBD1 matching 8 bases. The CDR3 loop spans 14 amino acids. The ends lost 0 bases at V and 8 bases at J; junction bases unmatched: 5. Germline lookup yields CDR1 MNHEY and CDR2 SMNVEV (reference sequence). The CDR3 reads CASSLSDRGRGYTF. The CDR3 nucleotides read TGTGCCAGCAGTTTATCTGACAGGGGTAGGGGCTACACCTTC.